Shown below are 20 T cell receptor beta chains from a single sample sequenced in a study of T cell responses to AZD1222 COVID-19 vaccine. Generated by immunoSEQ multiplex PCR, the TCRdb table keeps only in-frame clones and is missing some. The data contain 82,000 or so clones, 90% of them seen just once; the ten biggest clones take up around 4.9%. The sequences come from peripheral blood, collected on day 0 of AZD1222 vaccination. These receptors originate from an adult in good health.

The chain recombines TRBV7-2 with TRBJ1-3, with D possibly matching TRBD1 (5 bases). CDR1 SGHTA and CDR2 FQGNSA come from the germline V gene. The CDR3 loop spans 15 amino acids. V shed 5 bases and J shed 2 bases, with 13 bases lying between them. This CDR3 is CASSQGRGTGNTIYF. The CDR3 DNA follows: TGTGCCAGCAGCCAAGGAAGGGGCACTGGAAACACCATATATTTT.

The chain links TRBV2 to TRBJ1-5; D is ambiguous. There are 12 residues in the CDR3. The germline V gene encodes CDR1 SNHLY and CDR2 FYNNEI. Trimming pared 6 bases from V and 3 bases from J, leaving 6 bases between. In nucleotides, the CDR3 is TGTGCCAGCAGACGGGTCAATCAGCCCCAGCATTTT. The encoded protein is CASRRVNQPQHF.

Regarding this clone: At the DNA level, this CDR3 is encoded by other sequences in the same sample as well. V gene TRBV7-3 combines with J gene TRBJ1-2; D perhaps matches TRBD1 (5 bases). From germline, CDR1 is SGHTA and CDR2 FQGTGA. The CDR3 length is 13 residues. The V gene lost 5 bases and the J gene lost 2 bases, with 9 bases spanning the gap. CDR3 coding DNA: TGTGCCAGCAGCCCTGACAGAAACTATGGCTACACCTTC. It encodes CASSPDRNYGYTF.

The table lists this clone with a count of one. The chain has TRBV3-1 (or the pseudogene TRBV3-2) and TRBJ2-5; weak D call: TRBD2 (6 bases). Per the germline V gene, CDR1 is LGHDT and CDR2 is YNNKEL (reference sequence). This CDR3 has 13 residues. V dropped 4 bases and J dropped 3 bases, with 9 bases sitting between them. The CDR3 nucleotides are TGTGCCAGCAGCCGGCGGGGAGAAGAGACCCAGTACTTC. Encoded protein: CASSRRGEETQYF.

The chain combines TRBV18 with TRBJ2-1; TRBD1 aligns across 7 bases. V gave up 5 bases and J gave up 6 bases; unmatched junction bases: 4. Looked up from germline, CDR1 is KGHSH and CDR2 is LQKENI. This CDR3 contains 13 residues. CDR3 residues: CASSVGQPNEQFF. As DNA, the CDR3 is TGTGCCAGCTCAGTGGGACAGCCCAATGAGCAGTTCTTC.

The genes are TRBV5-6 and TRBJ1-5; a weak D match, TRBD1 (6 bases). Germline V gives CDR1 SGHDT, CDR2 YYEEEE. Trimming stripped 1 base from V and 1 base from J, with 15 bases between. CDR3 length: 17 amino acids. CDR3 DNA sequence: TGTGCCAGCAGCTTGCGCCGGGGGGCGGTAAGCAATCAGCCCCAGCATTTT. Amino acid sequence: CASSLRRGAVSNQPQHF.

V usage is TRBV20-1 and J usage is TRBJ1-1; TRBD1 is a possible D gene (5 bases). V gave up 3 bases and J gave up 4 bases, with 15 bases separating them. Germline loops: CDR1 DFQATT, CDR2 SNEGSKA (reference sequence). This CDR3 spans 14 amino acids. The DNA of the CDR3 is TGCAGTGCTAGTGGGACCGTGGCGGGCACTGAAGCTTTCTTT. It translates to CSASGTVAGTEAFF.

The chain recombines TRBV13 with TRBJ2-7, with TRBD1 matching 9 bases. Germline CDR1 and CDR2: PRHDT and FYEKMQ (reference sequence). The ends lost 5 bases at V and 6 bases at J; junction bases unmatched: 14. The length of the CDR3 is 16 residues. Here the CDR3 reads CASSGPRQGGGSEQYF. Written as DNA, the CDR3 is TGTGCCAGCAGCGGACCCCGACAGGGGGGCGGGTCCGAGCAGTACTTC. The full variable domain, rest sourced from reference TRBV13 and TRBJ2-7, is AAGVIQSPRHLIKEKRETATLKCYPIPRHDTVYWYQQGPGQDPQFLISFYEKMQSDKGSIPDRFSAQQFSDYHSELNMSSLELGDSALYFCASSGPRQGGGSEQYFGPGTRLTVT.

The chain combines TRBV24-1 with TRBJ1-6; D gene unclear. CDR3 size: 13 residues. With 5 bases removed from V and 3 bases from J, the gap between germline ends came to 4 bases. Germline loops: CDR1 KGHDR, CDR2 SFDVKD. The CDR3 sequence is CATSAGYNSPLHF. CDR3 DNA: TGTGCCACCAGTGCGGGCTATAATTCACCCCTCCACTTT.

The chain employs TRBV5-1 and TRBJ2-4, with 13 bases lining up with TRBD2. CDR3 length: 21 amino acids. Losses at the gene ends were 4 bases for V and 0 bases for J; bases not matched to a gene: 16. Looked up from germline, CDR1 is SGHRS and CDR2 is YFSETQ. CDR3 DNA: TGCGCCAGCAGCCCCGGGACTAGCGGGAATACAATCCAAATAGCCAAAAACATTCAGTACTTC. Protein sequence: CASSPGTSGNTIQIAKNIQYF.

The chain recombines TRBV27 with TRBJ1-5, with D tentatively TRBD1 (5 bases). Per germline, CDR1 MNHEY and CDR2 SMNVEV (reference sequence). Trimming left V 7 bases short and J 7 bases short, with 20 bases between. The CDR3 is 15 amino acids. The CDR3 DNA follows: TGTGCCAGCACCCCCGGGGAGGGGCGTCAGCAGCCCCAGCATTTT. This codes for CASTPGEGRQQPQHF.

The V call is TRBV5-6, the J call TRBJ1-1; no clear D. Germline CDR1 reads SGHDT; CDR2 reads YYEEEE. With 0 bases removed from V and 3 bases from J, the gap between germline ends came to 12 bases. The CDR3 length is 15 residues. The CDR3, as DNA: TGTGCCAGCAGCTTGGAGCCGGGCGGACACACTGAAGCTTTCTTT. Translated, it gives CASSLEPGGHTEAFF.

The chain couples TRBV5-1 to TRBJ1-6; D not certain. The CDR3 has 15 residues. The germline V and J ends were trimmed by 4 bases and 7 bases, with 15 bases remaining between them. The germline V gene encodes CDR1 SGHRS and CDR2 YFSETQ. The CDR3 nucleotides read TGCGCCAGCAGCAGTGAGTCGGGAACAAATTCACCCCTCCACTTT. Its protein product is CASSSESGTNSPLHF.

The chain couples TRBV7-2 to TRBJ2-2; no definite D call. This CDR3 has 14 amino acids. The germline V gene encodes CDR1 SGHTA and CDR2 FQGNSA. Trimming stripped 5 bases from V and 0 bases from J, with 7 bases between. The CDR3 is CASSLPTNTGELFF. CDR3 DNA: TGTGCCAGCAGCCTTCCTACGAACACCGGGGAGCTGTTTTTT.

The gene calls are TRBV6-1 and TRBJ2-3, with 8 bases aligning to TRBD2. CDR1 and CDR2 from the germline V gene are MNHNS and SASEGT. The junction had 8 bases not matched to a gene; V was cut back by 3 bases and J by 6 bases. The CDR3 loop spans 15 amino acids. The CDR3 loop reads CASSDPGLASDTQYF. The CDR3 nucleotides are TGTGCCAGCAGTGATCCAGGACTAGCCTCCGATACGCAGTATTTT.

This chain uses TRBV5-5 with TRBJ2-1, with D unresolved. The CDR3 loop spans 12 amino acids. Germline values: CDR1 SGHKS, CDR2 YYEKEE (reference sequence). V dropped 4 bases and J dropped 7 bases, with 9 bases sitting between them. The CDR3 is CASSRQGNEQFF. The CDR3 nucleotides read TGTGCCAGCAGCCGCCAAGGGAATGAGCAGTTCTTC.

V is TRBV28 and J is TRBJ1-4; unclear D gene. Trimming took off 6 bases at V and 0 bases at J, with 14 bases between the two ends. Germline V gene data show CDR1 as MDHEN and CDR2 as SYDVKM. This CDR3 has 16 amino acids. The CDR3 sequence is CASSYSETSTNEKLFF. CDR3 DNA: TGTGCCAGCAGCTACTCAGAAACCTCAACTAATGAAAAACTGTTTTTT.

This chain uses TRBV3-1 (or the pseudogene TRBV3-2) with TRBJ2-7; D perhaps matches TRBD2 (6 bases). V lost 4 bases and J lost 2, with 12 bases in between. In germline, CDR1 is LGHDT, CDR2 YNNKEL (reference sequence). The CDR3 covers 14 residues. The CDR3 sequence: CASSPDYVPYEQYF. In DNA form, the CDR3 reads TGTGCCAGCAGCCCGGACTATGTGCCCTACGAGCAGTACTTC.

The J gene is TRBJ1-1, the V gene TRBV7-9, with 8 bases that match TRBD1. After removal of 5 bases from V and 3 bases from J, the junction contained 8 bases not matched to a gene. This CDR3 is 15 amino acids long. CDR1 is SEHNR, CDR2 FQNEAQ, per germline (reference sequence). The CDR3, as DNA: TGTGCCAGCAGCAAATTTGGACAGGGCGACACTGAAGCTTTCTTT. Translated: CASSKFGQGDTEAFF.

The chain has TRBV3-1 (or the pseudogene TRBV3-2) and TRBJ1-4; tentative D call: TRBD1 (5 bases). This CDR3 is 16 amino acids long. The germline gives CDR1 LGHDT, CDR2 YNNKEL (reference sequence). V was clipped by 2 bases and J by 5 bases, with 15 bases between them. The CDR3 DNA reads TGTGCCAGCAGCCAAATCCAACAGGCTGGAAATGAAAAACTGTTTTTT. Its translation: CASSQIQQAGNEKLFF.